This T cell receptor (beta chain) was captured in a study of T-cell reconstitution after alpha-beta-depleted transplantation in children. The length of the CDR3 is 13 residues. Per the germline V gene, CDR1 is KGHSH and CDR2 is LQKENI. V lost 4 bases to trimming and J lost 4 bases, with 8 bases between them. This clonotype was counted between two and nine times. TCRbeta library construction was performed incorporating unique molecular identifiers. TCRdb redid the calling of the PCR reads with MiXCR, one entry per CDR3 protein. The sample includes about 540,000 distinct CDR3 sequences, about 18% seen only once; the top ten take approximately 3%.

The material sequenced was PBMCs from the stem cell graft donor, taken from the stem cell graft. The chain employs TRBV18 and TRBJ2-1, with a possible D match to TRBD2 (5 bases). The TCR was taken from a human donor who donated a stem cell graft to a child with acute lymphoblastic leukemia. The CDR3 DNA sequence: TGTGCCAGCTCACGCTCGGGGTACAATGAGCAGTTCTTC. It translates to CASSRSGYNEQFF.